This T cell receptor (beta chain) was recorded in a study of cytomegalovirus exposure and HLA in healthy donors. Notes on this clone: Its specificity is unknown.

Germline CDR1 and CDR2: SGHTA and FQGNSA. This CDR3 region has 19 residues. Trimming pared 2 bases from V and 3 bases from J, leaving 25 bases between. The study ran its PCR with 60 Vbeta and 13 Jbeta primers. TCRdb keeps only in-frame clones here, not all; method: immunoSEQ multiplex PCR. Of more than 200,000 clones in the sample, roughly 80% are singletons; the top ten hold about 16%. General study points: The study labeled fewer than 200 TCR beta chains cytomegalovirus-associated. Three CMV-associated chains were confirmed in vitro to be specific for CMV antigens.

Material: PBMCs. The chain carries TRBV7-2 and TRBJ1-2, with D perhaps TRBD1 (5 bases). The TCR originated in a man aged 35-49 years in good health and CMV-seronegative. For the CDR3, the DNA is TGTGCCAGCAGCTTAAGCAAGATGCCGACCGTGGGGACTCACTATGGCTACACCTTC. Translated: CASSLSKMPTVGTHYGYTF.